Shown below are 15 T cell receptor beta chains from a single sample sequenced in a study of cytomegalovirus exposure and HLA in healthy donors (dated by TCRdb to 2015 to 2018). The library was built by means of the immunoSEQ multiplex PCR assay. The multiplex PCR relied on a mix of 60 forward primers for TCR Vbeta segments and 13 reverse primers for TCR Jbeta segments. The table comes from immuneACCESS by way of TCRdb, which keeps in-frame sequences with V and J called. Part of the clones is missing from these tables; in studies checked, under half for an unresolved V gene and the rest for unknown reasons. In this sample the table shows 150,000 to 200,000 clones, about four fifths of which occur a single time. The ten largest clones capture 1% of the sample. The sequencing input was PBMCs. These receptors all stem from a woman aged 45-60 years in good health and CMV-seropositive.

The V call is TRBV28, the J call TRBJ2-1; 13 nucleotides match TRBD2. The CDR3 covers 18 residues. The germline gives CDR1 MDHEN, CDR2 SYDVKM. The junction had 15 bases not matched to a gene; V was cut back by 8 bases and J by 5 bases. This CDR3 reads CASVLRTSGSWGHNEQFF. CDR3 in DNA: TGTGCCAGCGTTTTGAGGACTAGCGGGAGTTGGGGCCACAATGAGCAGTTCTTC.

As for this clone: At one of its ends the junction is not consistent with the germline gene, which may arise from a read error. The rearrangement uses TRBV7-9 and TRBJ2-1; 11 bases are shared with TRBD2. Germline CDR1 is SEHNR and CDR2 is FQNEAQ (reference sequence). The CDR3 runs 16 residues. CDR3 region: CSSSLETSGNYNEQFF. DNA of the CDR3: TGTTCCAGCAGCCTAGAGACTAGCGGGAATTACAATGAGCAGTTCTTC.

The V gene is TRBV28, the J gene TRBJ1-2; TRBD1 agrees at 7 bases. V lost 2 bases to trimming and J lost 2 bases; unmatched junction nucleotides: 5. The CDR3 totals 15 residues. Germline V CDR1 and CDR2: MDHEN, SYDVKM. The CDR3 sequence: CASSLPGTANYGYTF. The CDR3 nucleotides are TGTGCCAGCAGTTTACCCGGGACAGCAAACTATGGCTACACCTTC.

The CDR3 here is CASSTQGRGDTGELFF. The CDR3 DNA reads TGTGCCAGCAGCACACAGGGGAGAGGGGACACCGGGGAGCTGTTTTTT. V is TRBV7-9 and J is TRBJ2-2; TRBD1 matches 7 bases. The junction had 9 bases not matched to a gene; V was cut back by 5 bases and J by 3 bases. The germline V gene has CDR1 SEHNR and CDR2 FQNEAQ (reference sequence). This CDR3 contains 16 residues.

The chain recombines TRBV7-3 with TRBJ2-2; tentatively, D is TRBD1 (6 bases). This CDR3 comprises 13 residues. Trimming took 6 bases from V and 5 from J, leaving 10 bases between them. CDR1 SGHTA and CDR2 FQGTGA come from the germline V gene. DNA of the CDR3: TGTGCCAGCAGGACAGGTTGGACCGGGGAGCTGTTTTTT. The encoded protein is CASRTGWTGELFF.

This chain connects TRBV5-4 to TRBJ1-6, with unresolved D. Germline V gene sequence: CDR1 SGHNT, CDR2 YYREEE (reference sequence). Trimming removed 0 bases at V and 0 bases at J, with 10 bases between. CDR3 length: 17 amino acids. Here the CDR3 DNA reads TGTGCCAGCAGCTTGGATCGGTTTAGCTCCTATAATTCACCCCTCCACTTT. It encodes CASSLDRFSSYNSPLHF.

The gene calls are TRBV6-1 and TRBJ2-5; a possible D gene is TRBD2 (5 bases). CDR1 and CDR2 (germline): MNHNS, SASEGT. Trimming removed 4 bases from V and 4 bases from J, with 19 bases in between. This CDR3 spans 16 amino acids. CDR3 bases: TGTGCCAGCAGTGCTCATTCGGGTCCCGAGGGAGAGACCCAGTACTTC. Translated, it gives CASSAHSGPEGETQYF.

This chain uses TRBV7-6 with TRBJ1-6; D gene ambiguous. The V gene's germline CDR1 is SGHVS and CDR2 FNYEAQ. V was pared by 2 bases and J by 7 bases, with 21 bases between. The CDR3 is 18 amino acids. CDR3 DNA sequence: TGTGCCAGCAGCTTAAACCCGGGGTCCCCGGGAAAAAATTCACCCCTCCACTTT. Translated: CASSLNPGSPGKNSPLHF.

This clone was counted a few times. The chain uses TRBV29-1 and TRBJ2-1, with 8 bases fitting TRBD2. Germline V gene data show CDR1 as SQVTM and CDR2 as ANQGSEA. The CDR3 loop spans 15 amino acids. Trimming cost V 2 bases and J 6 bases; bases outside gene matches: 9. Here the CDR3 DNA reads TGCAGCGTTGAACATCCGGGCGGGAGGTCCAATGAGCAGTTCTTC. Translation: CSVEHPGGRSNEQFF.

This chain connects TRBV19 to TRBJ1-2; D gene unclear. Per the germline V gene, CDR1 is LNHDA and CDR2 is SQIVND (reference sequence). CDR3 size: 13 residues. Trimming removed 3 bases from V and 4 bases from J, with 9 bases in between. CDR3 coding DNA: TGTGCCAGTAGTATCTCCGGGATCTATGGCTACACCTTC. It is translated as CASSISGIYGYTF.

This chain's CDR3 is CASSIVGRQETQYF. As DNA, the CDR3 is TGTGCCAGTAGTATAGTGGGCAGGCAAGAGACCCAGTACTTC. This sequence joins TRBV19 and TRBJ2-5; no firm D call. This CDR3 contains 14 residues. Deletions cut 1 base from V and 2 bases from J, with 8 bases between. Germline loops: CDR1 LNHDA, CDR2 SQIVND (reference sequence).

The chain combines TRBV7-3 with TRBJ2-1; no firm D call. There are 15 residues in the CDR3. CDR1 and CDR2 (germline): SGHTA, FQGTGA. Trimming removed 2 bases at V and 7 bases at J, with 15 bases between. CDR3 residues: CASSLPGSGRNEQFF. The CDR3 DNA sequence: TGTGCCAGCAGCTTACCAGGATCAGGCAGGAATGAGCAGTTCTTC.

V usage is TRBV11-3 and J usage is TRBJ2-3; TRBD1 might be the D (5 bases). Germline values: CDR1 SGHNT, CDR2 YENEEA. The CDR3 extends over 14 amino acids. The germline V and J ends were trimmed by 5 bases and 4 bases, with 13 bases remaining between them. In DNA form, the CDR3 reads TGTGCCAGCAGCAAGGACACCGCGGCAGATACGCAGTATTTT. This sequence encodes CASSKDTAADTQYF.

The rearrangement joins TRBV15 to TRBJ1-4; D unresolved. The CDR3 runs 14 residues. V was trimmed by 5 bases and J by 1 base, leaving 8 bases between them. Germline V gene data show CDR1 as LNHNV and CDR2 as YYDKDF (reference sequence). In DNA, the CDR3 is TGTGCCACCAGCCCACAAATAACTAATGAAAAACTGTTTTTT. Amino acids: CATSPQITNEKLFF.

The chain has TRBV28 and TRBJ1-5; 9 bases map to TRBD1. The CDR3 totals 17 residues. Germline CDR1 is MDHEN and CDR2 is SYDVKM. With V trimmed by 6 bases and J by 5 bases, 14 bases remained unmatched. CDR3 nucleotide sequence: TGTGCCAGCAGCGGGCCCCGGGACAGGGAAAAGGATCAGCCCCAGCATTTT. Its protein product is CASSGPRDREKDQPQHF.